The following is a T cell receptor beta chain sequence with its context. The clone's antigen remains unknown. Nothing much larger sits one base from this clone, and base qualities are not available. CDR1 and CDR2 are drawn from the germline V gene: MDHEN, SYDVKM. The CDR3 runs 13 residues from the cysteine to the phenylalanine. The DNA shown is the 39-base CDR3, in frame from base 1. Cut back by 0 bases and 5 bases, the V and J ends lie 5 bases apart. Donors were healthy HIV-negative adults with no recently reported acute infections or vaccinations. Every donor was a Caucasian adult residing in Nashville, Tennessee, USA. CD4+ T cells were enriched through magnetic negative selection, after which naive cells were positively selected on CD45RA and the remaining negative fraction served as the memory subset. After blood collection by leukapheresis, PBMCs were isolated using Ficoll-Histopaque density gradient centrifugation and then cryopreserved in the vapor phase of liquid nitrogen. Purity and quantity of every magnetically sorted T cell population were checked by analytical flow cytometry. From each sorted fraction, genomic DNA was isolated and quantified by UV absorbance on a Nanodrop 2000c.

The source of the sample is a study of shared clonotypes between healthy human individuals (dated by TCRdb to 2019 to 2021). Regarding the complete study: Two women and a few men aged 18 to 49 years were included in the cohort. Libraries were prepared and TCR repertoires were sequenced by different laboratories using diverse techniques, in order to increase sequencing depth and limit assay-specific biases. To estimate repertoire size and how much clonotype sharing occurs between individuals, the study deeply sequenced the blood TCR repertoires of about 5 healthy adults. For each donor, CD4 naive and CD4 memory were each run on three plates, CD8 naive on two plates, and CD8 memory on one plate. Between about 0.8 and 9 billion PBMCs per donor were obtained by leukapheresis.

What the work shows at the level of the full study, not this receptor alone: Higher generation probabilities were observed for clonotypes shared by all four sorted-subset donors than for non-shared clonotypes. Across several donors, approximately 4.6% of naive CD4, approximately 3.5% of naive CD8, 2.3% of memory CD4, and approximately 0.4% of memory CD8 clonotypes were shared. The genetic and exposure-history diversity represented was limited by the small number of donors. Based on pairwise subsampling, the degree of clonotype sharing among donors was expected to be affected by sequencing depth. Sampling was limited to blood, and TCR repertoires in tissue likely differ from TCR repertoires in blood. Naive subsets generally had larger estimated clonotype richness than memory subsets. Even with the large sequencing depth, rarefaction of the sorted-subset datasets indicated that sequencing was incomplete.

Using the deep immunoSEQ assay, TCR CDR3 regions were amplified from genomic DNA by multiplex PCR. Extracted genomic DNA from each cell subset was spread evenly across all wells of several immunoSEQ 96-well plates, with each plate serving as a replicate. Each replicate PCR for sorted subsets received about 220 ng genomic DNA, equal to roughly 30,000 T cell genomes. Purified libraries were quantified with a Qubit 3.0 fluorometer, sized on a Bioanalyzer 2100, and re-quantified with the KAPA Library Quantification kit. Every immunoSEQ 96-well plate was sequenced on a separate single-read 150-cycle Illumina NextSeq 550 flow cell. Turning to the authors' computational methods: Because the immunoSEQ output held only junctional sequences and lacked quality scores, the filtering could not match the filtering applied to full-length reads. To assign V/J genes and CDR3, sequences were annotated against IMGT germline references using PyIR, a Python wrapper for IgBLAST v1.9. Any read was removed if the V/J assignment was weak (E-value above 1e-6), the CDR3 was missing, or the read contained stop codons, out-of-frame junctions, or ambiguous translated residues. V3J clonotypes were defined as sequences sharing the same inferred V gene, J gene, and CDR3 amino acid sequence. To compute the percentage overlap between repertoires, the number of shared unique clonotypes was divided by the size of the smaller repertoire. Three approaches were used to assess repertoire richness: RTK rarefaction, the Chao1 estimator, and Recon v2.1 estimates of unobserved clonotypes. Generation probabilities were computed with OLGA for all TCRbeta clonotypes obtained by the gDNA method from four donors. TCRdb obtained this table from immuneACCESS and retained in-frame rearrangements with V and J assigned. These tables miss some clones; where compared with another copy, unresolved V genes account for less than half of the shortfall, and the remainder is unexplained. The DNA gave D and trimming, while V, J and clone size come from that table. The sample table shows approximately 2.3 million clones, and more than 85% are seen once. Under 0.45% of the sample is held by the ten biggest clonotypes.

Here the chain combines TRBV28 and TRBJ2-1; confidence is insufficient to name the D gene. The specimen sequenced was naive CD4+ T cells from PBMCs. This sample's cell subset or site label indicates: CD45RA+ positively selected. The clonotype was recovered from a man in his late teens or twenties in good health. Some clones in this sample may be carry-over from other donors' samples. The bases read TGTGCCAGCAGTTTATGGGTAGACAATGAGCAGTTCTTC. This sequence encodes CASSLWVDNEQFF.